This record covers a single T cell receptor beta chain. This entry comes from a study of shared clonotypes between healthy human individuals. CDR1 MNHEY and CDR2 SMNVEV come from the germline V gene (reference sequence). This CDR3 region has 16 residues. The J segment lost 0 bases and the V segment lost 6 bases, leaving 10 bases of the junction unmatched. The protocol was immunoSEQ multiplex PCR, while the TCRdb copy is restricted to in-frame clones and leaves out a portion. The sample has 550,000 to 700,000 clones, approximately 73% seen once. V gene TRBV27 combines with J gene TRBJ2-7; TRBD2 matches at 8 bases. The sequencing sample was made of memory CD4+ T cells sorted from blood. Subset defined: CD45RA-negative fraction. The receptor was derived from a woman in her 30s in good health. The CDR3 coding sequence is TGTGCCAGCAGCGGCCTTACTAGCGGTAACTCCTACGAGCAGTACTTC. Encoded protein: CASSGLTSGNSYEQYF.